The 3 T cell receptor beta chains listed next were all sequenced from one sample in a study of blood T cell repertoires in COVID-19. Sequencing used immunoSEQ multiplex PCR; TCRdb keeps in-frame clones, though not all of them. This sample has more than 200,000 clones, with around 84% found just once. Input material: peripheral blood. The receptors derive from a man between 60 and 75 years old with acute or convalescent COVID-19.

The DNA for the CDR3 is TGTGCCAGCAGCTCCCGGGGGGGCCACTACAATGAGCAGTTCTTC. Translated: CASSSRGGHYNEQFF. V and J are TRBV7-9 and TRBJ2-1; TRBD2 matches at 8 bases. The CDR3 length is 15 residues. CDR1 and CDR2 (germline): SEHNR, FQNEAQ (reference sequence). Unmatched junction bases numbered 5, after V lost 4 bases and J lost 3 bases.

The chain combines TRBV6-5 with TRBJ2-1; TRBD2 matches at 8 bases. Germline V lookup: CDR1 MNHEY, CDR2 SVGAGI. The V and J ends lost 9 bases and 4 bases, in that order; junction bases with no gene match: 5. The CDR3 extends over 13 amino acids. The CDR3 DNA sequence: TGTGCCAGTCGGGGGGGGAGATACAATGAGCAGTTCTTC. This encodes CASRGGRYNEQFF.

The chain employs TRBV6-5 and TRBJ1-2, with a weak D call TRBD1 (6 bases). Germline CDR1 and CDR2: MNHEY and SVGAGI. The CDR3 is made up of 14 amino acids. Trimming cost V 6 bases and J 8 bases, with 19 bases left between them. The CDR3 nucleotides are TGTGCCAGCAGAACGGCTCGTGACAGGTTCGGCTACACCTTC. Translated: CASRTARDRFGYTF.